The 13 T cell receptor beta chains below were found in one sample sequenced in a study of T cell repertoires in cytomegalovirus infection (dated by TCRdb to between 2018 and 2020). This sample was sequenced with an Illumina HiSeq 1500. Using fastp at Q25 and MiXCR, TCRdb reprocessed the public reads and kept productive beta chains. Identical CDR3 protein sequences are pooled into one entry, listed with their most common genes and DNA. The sample table holds 400,000 or so distinct CDR3 sequences, of which around 18% were seen once. The ten largest clones capture 7.5% to 9.5% of the sample. Material for sequencing was PBMCs. All receptors come from a human donor in good health (CMV status not recorded). Some clones in this sample may be carry-over from other donors' samples.

This clonotype was found many times. This chain joins TRBV7-2 and TRBJ1-2, with TRBD1 as a possible D gene (5 bases). The CDR3 sequence is 14 residues long. Trimming shortened V by 3 bases and J by 4 bases, and 12 bases separated the two germline ends. CDR1 is SGHTA, CDR2 FQGNSA, per germline. CDR3 DNA: TGTGCCAGCAGCTTGCTCCAGGGCGGCTATGGCTACACCTTC. Residues: CASSLLQGGYGYTF. The variable domain in full, completed from reference TRBV7-2 and TRBJ1-2, reads GAGVSQSPSNKVTEKGKDVELRCDPISGHTALYWYRQSLGQGLEFLIYFQGNSAPDKSGLPSDRFSAERTGGSVSTLTIQRTQQEDSAVYLCASSLLQGGYGYTFGSGTRLTVV.

This clonotype has at least ten counts. The rearrangement uses TRBV7-2 and TRBJ2-7, with D unresolved. The CDR3 contains 16 residues. Trimming took off 2 bases at V and 2 bases at J, with 16 bases between the two ends. Germline V gives CDR1 SGHTA, CDR2 FQGNSA. The CDR3 bases are TGTGCCAGCAGCTTAAGTTCCGTAGTTGGGACCTACGAGCAGTACTTC. Amino acid sequence: CASSLSSVVGTYEQYF.

V is TRBV20-1 and J is TRBJ2-3; D unclear. V was shortened by 3 bases and J by 2 bases, with 15 bases between the two germline ends. This CDR3 spans 15 amino acids. Germline values: CDR1 DFQATT, CDR2 SNEGSKA (reference sequence). In nucleotides, the CDR3 is TGCAGTGCTAGGGTGAGAGTTTCGAACACAGATACGCAGTATTTT. Protein: CSARVRVSNTDTQYF.

This clonotype showed up just a few times. The chain carries TRBV15 and TRBJ1-2, with 7 nucleotides matching TRBD1. There are 18 residues in the CDR3. V shed 2 bases and J 1 base; nucleotides not matched to a gene: 13. Germline CDR1 is LNHNV and CDR2 is YYDKDF (reference sequence). CDR3 coding DNA: TGTGCCACCAGCAGATCGCTAAACCGGGACAGCCTTAACTATGGCTACACCTTC. Its protein product is CATSRSLNRDSLNYGYTF.

This clonotype was detected only a few times. The chain employs TRBV10-3 and TRBJ2-1; 14 bases align to TRBD2. The V segment lost 5 bases and the J segment 4 bases; nucleotides outside the gene matches: 10. The germline V gene encodes CDR1 ENHRY and CDR2 SYGVKD. The CDR3 contains 18 residues. Here the CDR3 reads CAISRGQGLAGEYNEQFF. The CDR3 coding sequence is TGTGCCATCAGTAGGGGACAGGGACTAGCGGGGGAGTACAATGAGCAGTTCTTC.

This clonotype was seen ten or more times. The chain uses TRBV4-1 and TRBJ1-1, with no clear D. There are 16 residues in the CDR3. V lost 0 bases to trimming and J lost 5 bases, with 16 bases between them. Germline V gene data show CDR1 as MGHRA and CDR2 as YSYEKL. The DNA for the CDR3 is TGCGCCAGCAGCCAAGAAATGGCAGTGAGAGGTACTGAAGCTTTCTTT. This sequence encodes CASSQEMAVRGTEAFF.

CDR3 DNA sequence: TGTGCCAGCAGCTTTGAAGGGAGTCAGCCCCAGCATTTT. Its protein product is CASSFEGSQPQHF. This chain joins TRBV7-2 and TRBJ1-5, with D uncertain. This CDR3 has 13 residues. The V gene's germline CDR1 is SGHTA and CDR2 FQGNSA. V was pared by 3 bases and J by 6 bases, with 9 bases between.

The chain employs TRBV15 and TRBJ1-4, with TRBD1 matching over 8 bases. CDR1 LNHNV and CDR2 YYDKDF come from the germline V gene (reference sequence). V was clipped by 1 base and J by 8 bases; unmatched bases: 6. This CDR3 has 15 amino acids. As DNA, the CDR3 is TGTGCCACCAGCAGAGTTGGACAGGGCTGGGAAAAACTGTTTTTT. It specifies CATSRVGQGWEKLFF.

This clonotype was picked up a small number of times. The chain recombines TRBV4-3 with TRBJ2-5; the match to TRBD2 covers 13 bases. CDR1 is LGHNA, CDR2 YSLEER, per germline. The CDR3 is 15 amino acids. J lost 4 bases, V lost 3 bases, and 2 bases had no gene match. The CDR3 nucleotides are TGCGCCAGCAGCCACGGGACTAGCGGGATAGAGACCCAGTACTTC. It encodes CASSHGTSGIETQYF.

The CDR3, as DNA: TGTGCCAGCAGTGAAAATAGGAATAATTCACCCCTCCACTTT. As protein: CASSENRNNSPLHF. The V gene is TRBV6-1, the J gene TRBJ1-6, with D unresolved. The CDR3 is 14 residues long. V lost 2 bases, J lost 5 bases, and 7 bases lay in between. Germline CDR1 reads MNHNS; CDR2 reads SASEGT.

This clonotype was counted between two and nine times. The rearrangement uses TRBV20-1 and TRBJ2-1; 9 bases fit TRBD2. With V trimmed by 3 bases and J by 9 bases, 9 bases remained unmatched. Looked up from germline, CDR1 is DFQATT and CDR2 is SNEGSKA (reference sequence). The CDR3 totals 14 residues. In nucleotides, the CDR3 is TGCAGTGCTAGCCCAGTAGCGGGAGCCGGTGAGCAGTTCTTC. Translation: CSASPVAGAGEQFF.

This clonotype was detected ten times or more. The chain carries TRBV10-2 and TRBJ2-7, with 14 bases that match TRBD2. Germline V gene data show CDR1 as WSHSY and CDR2 as SAAADI. Trimming took 9 bases from V and 5 from J; bases not matched to a gene: 6. This CDR3 spans 14 amino acids. The CDR3 sequence is CASGLAGGGHEQYF. CDR3 in DNA: TGCGCCAGTGGACTAGCGGGAGGTGGGCACGAGCAGTACTTC.

This clonotype came up many times. This chain links TRBV7-2 with TRBJ2-7; D unclear. The V end lost 5 bases, the J end lost 5 bases, and 13 bases lay between the germline ends. This CDR3 contains 13 residues. Germline-derived CDR1 and CDR2 are SGHTA and FQGNSA. For the CDR3, the DNA is TGTGCCAGCAGCGACCCCTCATCCCACGAGCAGTACTTC. Amino acid sequence: CASSDPSSHEQYF.